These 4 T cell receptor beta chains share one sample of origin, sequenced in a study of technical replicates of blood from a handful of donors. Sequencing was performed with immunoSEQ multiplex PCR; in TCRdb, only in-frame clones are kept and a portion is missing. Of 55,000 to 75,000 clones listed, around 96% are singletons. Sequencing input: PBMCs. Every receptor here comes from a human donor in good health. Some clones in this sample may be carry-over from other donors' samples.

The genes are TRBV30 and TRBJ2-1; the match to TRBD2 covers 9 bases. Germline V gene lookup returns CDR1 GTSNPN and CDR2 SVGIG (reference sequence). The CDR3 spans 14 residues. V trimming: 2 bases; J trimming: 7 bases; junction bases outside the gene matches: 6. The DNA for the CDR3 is TGTGCCTGGAGTCCGGGACTAGCAGGGAATGAGCAGTTCTTC. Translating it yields CAWSPGLAGNEQFF.

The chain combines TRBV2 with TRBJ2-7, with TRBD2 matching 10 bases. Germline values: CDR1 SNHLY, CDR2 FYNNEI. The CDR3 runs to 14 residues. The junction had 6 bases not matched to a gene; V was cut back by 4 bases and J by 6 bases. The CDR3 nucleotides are TGTGCCAGCAGTGCTCTAGCGGGAGTAATCGAGCAGTACTTC. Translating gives CASSALAGVIEQYF.

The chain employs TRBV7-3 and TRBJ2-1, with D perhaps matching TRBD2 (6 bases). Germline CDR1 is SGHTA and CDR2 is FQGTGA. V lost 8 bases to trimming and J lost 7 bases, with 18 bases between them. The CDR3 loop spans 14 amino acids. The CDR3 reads CASSLGGSRNEQFF. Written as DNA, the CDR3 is TGTGCCAGCTCTCTTGGAGGGAGCAGGAATGAGCAGTTCTTC.

The CDR3 DNA sequence: TGTGCCAGCAGTGAATCCCCGGGGTGGGATGAGCAGTTCTTC. Its protein is CASSESPGWDEQFF. The V and J genes are TRBV6-1 and TRBJ2-1, with a possible D match to TRBD2 (5 bases). Germline lookup yields CDR1 MNHNS and CDR2 SASEGT. This CDR3 contains 14 residues. V gave up 2 bases and J gave up 8 bases, with 13 bases separating them.